This is a list of T cell receptor beta chains from one sample in a study of shared clonotypes between healthy human individuals. Sequencing used immunoSEQ multiplex PCR; TCRdb keeps in-frame clones, though not all of them. The sample includes approximately 2.5 million clones, more than 90% of them seen just once. The sample consisted of naive CD4+ T cells sorted from blood. Receptors were obtained from a man aged 18 to 30 in good health. Both conserved end residues are part of each CDR3. The D gene is left open where the match is weak. The size entry is marked missing in some rows and otherwise reads once, few, many or a size class.

clone_size: once; j_call: TRBJ1-2; d_call: TRBD1; v_call: TRBV28; cdr3_aa: CASSRTGGLSYGYTF; cdr3_nt: TGTGCCAGCAGTCGTACAGGGGGCCTCAGCTATGGCTACACCTTC
clone_size: .; j_call: TRBJ2-3; d_call: .; v_call: TRBV4-1; cdr3_aa: CASSQDRGYSSTDTQYF; cdr3_nt: TGCGCCAGCAGCCAAGATAGAGGATATTCCAGCACAGATACGCAGTATTTT
clone_size: .; j_call: TRBJ2-1; d_call: .; v_call: TRBV5-1; cdr3_aa: CASSRGTDTYNEQFF; cdr3_nt: TGCGCCAGCAGCCGGGGGACGGATACCTACAATGAGCAGTTCTTC
clone_size: .; j_call: TRBJ2-5; d_call: TRBD1; v_call: TRBV7-2; cdr3_aa: CASSLGQGRRETQYF; cdr3_nt: TGTGCCAGCAGCTTGGGACAGGGAAGACGAGAGACCCAGTACTTC
clone_size: .; j_call: TRBJ1-4; d_call: TRBD1; v_call: TRBV29-1; cdr3_aa: CSVTQGASEKLFF; cdr3_nt: TGCAGCGTTACACAGGGGGCAAGTGAAAAACTGTTTTTT
clone_size: .; j_call: TRBJ1-5; d_call: .; v_call: TRBV19; cdr3_aa: CASSIDEARGQPQHF; cdr3_nt: TGTGCCAGTAGTATAGATGAGGCACGGGGACAGCCCCAGCATTTT
clone_size: .; j_call: TRBJ2-7; d_call: TRBD1; v_call: TRBV10-2; cdr3_aa: CASSELGQGSYEQYF; cdr3_nt: TGCGCCAGCAGTGAGCTGGGACAGGGTTCCTACGAGCAGTACTTC
clone_size: .; j_call: TRBJ2-2; d_call: .; v_call: TRBV10-3; cdr3_aa: CAISADGRSTGELFF; cdr3_nt: TGTGCCATCAGTGCAGACGGTCGTTCCACCGGGGAGCTGTTTTTT
clone_size: .; j_call: TRBJ1-4; d_call: .; v_call: TRBV29-1; cdr3_aa: CSVATVLGGKLFF; cdr3_nt: TGCAGCGTCGCGACGGTTCTCGGGGGAAAACTGTTTTTT
clone_size: .; j_call: TRBJ2-1; d_call: .; v_call: TRBV7-9; cdr3_aa: CASSLAGGQGGDVF; cdr3_nt: TGTGCCAGCAGCTTAGCAGGGGGTCAGGGTGGGGATGTCTTC
clone_size: .; j_call: TRBJ2-7; d_call: TRBD1; v_call: TRBV19; cdr3_aa: CASSIGDRAYEQYF; cdr3_nt: TGTGCCAGTAGTATCGGGGACAGGGCGTACGAGCAGTACTTC
clone_size: .; j_call: TRBJ2-7; d_call: .; v_call: TRBV7-9; cdr3_aa: CASSLWDYEQYF; cdr3_nt: TGTGCCAGCAGCTTATGGGATTACGAGCAGTACTTC
clone_size: .; j_call: TRBJ2-6; d_call: .; v_call: TRBV6-5; cdr3_aa: CASSYEGLSGANVLTF; cdr3_nt: TGTGCCAGCAGTTACGAGGGGCTCTCTGGGGCCAACGTCCTGACTTTC
clone_size: .; j_call: TRBJ2-7; d_call: .; v_call: TRBV11-1; cdr3_aa: CASRGDGNSYEQYF; cdr3_nt: TGTGCCAGCAGGGGGGACGGCAACTCCTACGAGCAGTACTTC
clone_size: .; j_call: TRBJ2-3; d_call: .; v_call: TRBV6-4; cdr3_aa: CASSRDLGTDTQYF; cdr3_nt: TGTGCCAGCAGTAGGGACCTCGGCACAGATACGCAGTATTTT
clone_size: .; j_call: TRBJ1-2; d_call: TRBD1; v_call: TRBV6-1; cdr3_aa: CASSQTQGDYGYTF; cdr3_nt: TGTGCCAGCAGCCAGACCCAGGGGGACTATGGCTACACCTTC
clone_size: .; j_call: TRBJ1-2; d_call: .; v_call: TRBV5-1; cdr3_aa: CASSPSTGPDLYGYTF; cdr3_nt: TGCGCCAGCAGCCCCTCCACGGGACCTGATCTCTATGGCTACACCTTC
clone_size: .; j_call: TRBJ2-3; d_call: TRBD2; v_call: TRBV5-1; cdr3_aa: CASSRTVAGGTDTQYF; cdr3_nt: TGCGCCAGCAGCCGGACGGTAGCGGGGGGGACGGATACGCAGTATTTT